This T cell receptor beta chain was recorded in a study of technical replicates of blood from a few donors. Clones were sequenced by immunoSEQ multiplex PCR, and TCRdb holds only the in-frame ones, with some missing. The profile shows 75,000 to 100,000 clones, approximately 94% of them singletons. Germline CDR1 is SGHTA and CDR2 is FQGTGA. CDR3 size: 15 residues. The V end lost 0 bases, the J end lost 8 bases, and 14 bases lay between the germline ends. The receptor was derived from a human donor in good health. The chain links TRBV7-3 to TRBJ2-1, with D perhaps TRBD1 (5 bases). Material: T cells isolated from PBMCs. The CDR3 region is CASSLTGQGWDEQFF. For the CDR3, the DNA is TGTGCCAGCAGCTTAACGGGGCAGGGATGGGATGAGCAGTTCTTC.